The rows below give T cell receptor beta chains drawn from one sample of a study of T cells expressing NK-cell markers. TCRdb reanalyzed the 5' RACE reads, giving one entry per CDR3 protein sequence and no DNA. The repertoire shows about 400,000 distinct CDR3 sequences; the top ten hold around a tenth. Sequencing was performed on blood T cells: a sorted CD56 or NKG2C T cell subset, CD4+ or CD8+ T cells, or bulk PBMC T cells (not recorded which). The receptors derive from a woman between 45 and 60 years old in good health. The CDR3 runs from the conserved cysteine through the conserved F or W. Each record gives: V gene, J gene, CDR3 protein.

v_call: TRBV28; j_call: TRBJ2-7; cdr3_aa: CASLWGDGPYEQYF
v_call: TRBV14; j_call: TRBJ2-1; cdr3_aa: CASSQDSLGNEQFF
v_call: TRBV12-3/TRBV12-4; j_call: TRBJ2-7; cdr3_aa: CATRLAGSYEQYF
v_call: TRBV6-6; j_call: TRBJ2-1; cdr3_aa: CASRQTSGRENYNEQFF
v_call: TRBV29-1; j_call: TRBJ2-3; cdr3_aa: CSVEEGAGDTQYF
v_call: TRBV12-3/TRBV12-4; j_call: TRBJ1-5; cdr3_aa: CASSSSLDRGQPQHF
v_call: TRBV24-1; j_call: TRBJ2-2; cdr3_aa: CATSDPDGNTGELFF
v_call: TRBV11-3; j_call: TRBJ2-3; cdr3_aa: CASSLQRLAGADTQYF
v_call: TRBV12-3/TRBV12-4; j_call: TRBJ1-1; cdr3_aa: CASSLSNVNTEAFF
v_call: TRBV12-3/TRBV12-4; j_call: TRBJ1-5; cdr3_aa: CASSLETGGGNQPQHF
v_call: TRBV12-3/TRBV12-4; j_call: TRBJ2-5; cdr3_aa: CASSSRLAGHQETQYF
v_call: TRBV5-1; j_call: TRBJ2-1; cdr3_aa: CASSLIPGDEQFF
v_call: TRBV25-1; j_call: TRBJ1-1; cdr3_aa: CASSELVGAEAFF
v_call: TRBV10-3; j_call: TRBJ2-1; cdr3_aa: CAINGALADNEQFF
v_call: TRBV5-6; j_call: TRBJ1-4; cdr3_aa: CASSPSLNEKLFF
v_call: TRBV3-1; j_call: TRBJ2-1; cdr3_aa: CASSLFRGGNEQFF
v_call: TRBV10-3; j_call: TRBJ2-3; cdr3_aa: CAISESRWGADTQYF
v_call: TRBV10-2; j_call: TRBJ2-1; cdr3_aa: CASSPRGTEQFF
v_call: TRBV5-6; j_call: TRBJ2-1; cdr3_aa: CASSPSGSYRDEQFF
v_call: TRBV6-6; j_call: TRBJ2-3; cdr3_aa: CASSRQIRGTDTQYF
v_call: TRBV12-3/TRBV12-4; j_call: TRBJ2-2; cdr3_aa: CASSLRILGGGPGELFF
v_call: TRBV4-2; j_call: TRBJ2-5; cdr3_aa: CASSQEGGGGPNQETQYF
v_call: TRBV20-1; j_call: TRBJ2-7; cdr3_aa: CSARGLDIYEQYF
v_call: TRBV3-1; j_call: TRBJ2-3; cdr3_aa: CASSPARSSTDTQYF
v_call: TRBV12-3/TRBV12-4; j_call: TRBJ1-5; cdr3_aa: CASRLPGRGQPQHF
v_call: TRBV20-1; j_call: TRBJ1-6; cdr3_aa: CSARDVFRASGNSPLHF
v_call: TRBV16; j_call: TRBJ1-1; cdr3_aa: CASSQLQAMNTEAFF
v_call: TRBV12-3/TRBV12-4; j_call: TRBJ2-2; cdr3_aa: CASSATGKSTGELFF
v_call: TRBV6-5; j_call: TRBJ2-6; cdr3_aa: CASSYSTGGPYSGANVLTF
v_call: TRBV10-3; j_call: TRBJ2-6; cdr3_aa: CAITPTSGSPSGANVLTF